This is a list of T cell receptor beta chains from one sample in a study of vaccination and CD4 T cells after COVID-19. The antigens for these receptors are not known. TCRdb reanalysed the PCR reads using MiXCR and keeps one entry per CDR3 protein. The table lists 20,000 or so distinct CDR3 sequences, roughly 29% of them singletons, with 11% in the top ten. Material for sequencing was cultured CD4+ T cells from blood. The receptor source for this set is a human donor with COVID-19. CDR3s include the opening cysteine and the closing phenylalanine or tryptophan. The D gene is left open where the match is weak. Some rows have no size entry. The others give once, few or many, or a class for an expanded clone.

d_call: -
v_call: TRBV21-1
j_call: TRBJ1-2
clone_size: few
cdr3_nt: TGTGCCGAAAAATACGAACGGTCGAGCTACACCTTC
cdr3_aa: CAEKYERSSYTF

d_call: TRBD2
v_call: TRBV5-6
j_call: TRBJ2-5
clone_size: -
cdr3_nt: TGTGCCAGCAGACGATGGAGCGGGGGGGCCTTGGAGACCCAGTACTTC
cdr3_aa: CASRRWSGGALETQYF

d_call: -
v_call: TRBV30
j_call: TRBJ1-1
clone_size: -
cdr3_nt: TGTGCCTGGAGTGCCCGCGACACTGAAGCTTTCTTT
cdr3_aa: CAWSARDTEAFF

d_call: -
v_call: TRBV18
j_call: TRBJ1-1
clone_size: -
cdr3_nt: TGTGCCAGCTCACCCGACCTGGACATGGTTGGTGTGGCTTTCTTT
cdr3_aa: CASSPDLDMVGVAFF

d_call: TRBD2
v_call: TRBV11-2
j_call: TRBJ2-1
clone_size: -
cdr3_nt: TGTGCCAGCAGTGGAGGGCTAGCGGGGGCCTACAATGAGCAGTTCTTC
cdr3_aa: CASSGGLAGAYNEQFF

d_call: -
v_call: TRBV27
j_call: TRBJ2-7
clone_size: -
cdr3_nt: TGTGCCAGCAGTTTAAGGTCGGCAACCTACGAGCAGTACTTC
cdr3_aa: CASSLRSATYEQYF

d_call: TRBD1
v_call: TRBV28
j_call: TRBJ1-1
clone_size: few
cdr3_nt: TGTGCCAGCAGGTCTCAAACAGGGGCCGGGGCTTTCTTT
cdr3_aa: CASRSQTGAGAFF

d_call: -
v_call: TRBV20-1
j_call: TRBJ2-5
clone_size: few
cdr3_nt: TGCAGTGCCAGGCCTGGGGAGACCCAGTACTTC
cdr3_aa: CSARPGETQYF

d_call: TRBD1
v_call: TRBV15
j_call: TRBJ2-7
clone_size: -
cdr3_nt: TGTGCCACCAGCAGAGGCCGGACAGGGCGCTACGAGCAGTACTTC
cdr3_aa: CATSRGRTGRYEQYF

d_call: -
v_call: TRBV14
j_call: TRBJ1-2
clone_size: -
cdr3_nt: TGTGCCAGCAGCCAAGGGTTCGATGGCTACACCTTC
cdr3_aa: CASSQGFDGYTF

d_call: TRBD1
v_call: TRBV19
j_call: TRBJ2-2
clone_size: -
cdr3_nt: TGTGCCAGTAACAACCGGGACAGGGTTCCGGGGGAGCTGTTTTTT
cdr3_aa: CASNNRDRVPGELFF

d_call: TRBD1
v_call: TRBV5-1
j_call: TRBJ1-5
clone_size: -
cdr3_nt: TGCGCCAGCAGGTTGGGGGACAGCAATAATCAGCCCCAGCATTTT
cdr3_aa: CASRLGDSNNQPQHF

d_call: -
v_call: TRBV4-2
j_call: TRBJ2-7
clone_size: -
cdr3_nt: TGTGCCAGCAGCCCCACGGACAGCCCCTACGAGCAGTACTTC
cdr3_aa: CASSPTDSPYEQYF

d_call: -
v_call: TRBV27
j_call: TRBJ2-5
clone_size: medium-sized
cdr3_nt: TGTGCCAGCAGTGGGGGGGGGGCCGGAGAGACCCAGTACTTC
cdr3_aa: CASSGGGAGETQYF

d_call: -
v_call: TRBV12-3/TRBV12-4
j_call: TRBJ1-1
clone_size: -
cdr3_nt: TGTGCCAGCAGGGTCTCTTTAGGTAACACTGAAGCTTTCTTT
cdr3_aa: CASRVSLGNTEAFF

d_call: -
v_call: TRBV20-1
j_call: TRBJ1-6
clone_size: few
cdr3_nt: TGCAGTGCTAGAGAGACCAGGGACAATTCACCCCTCCACTTT
cdr3_aa: CSARETRDNSPLHF

d_call: TRBD1
v_call: TRBV7-9
j_call: TRBJ1-4
clone_size: few
cdr3_nt: TGTGCCAGCAGCTTAGTGGGCAGGGGGGACGGTAATGAAAAACTGTTTTTT
cdr3_aa: CASSLVGRGDGNEKLFF

d_call: TRBD1
v_call: TRBV30
j_call: TRBJ2-7
clone_size: -
cdr3_nt: TGTGCCTGGAGTCTCGGACAGGGGGCGAATTTGTACGAGCAGTACTTC
cdr3_aa: CAWSLGQGANLYEQYF

d_call: -
v_call: TRBV19
j_call: TRBJ1-1
clone_size: -
cdr3_nt: TGTGCCCTTAGGGATCAGTTGAACACTGAAGCTTTCTTT
cdr3_aa: CALRDQLNTEAFF

d_call: TRBD1
v_call: TRBV7-2
j_call: TRBJ1-4
clone_size: once
cdr3_nt: TGTGCCAGCAGCTTAGGGGACAGGGGAGGCGGTAATGAAAAACTGTTTTTT
cdr3_aa: CASSLGDRGGGNEKLFF

d_call: -
v_call: TRBV3-1
j_call: TRBJ1-1
clone_size: once
cdr3_nt: TGTGCCAGCAGATCCCCGAGGGGGAACACTGAAGCTTTCTTT
cdr3_aa: CASRSPRGNTEAFF

d_call: -
v_call: TRBV6-4
j_call: TRBJ1-5
clone_size: few
cdr3_nt: TGTGCCAGAGCGGGCGGGCCGGGTTTGGGTCAGCCCCAGCATTTT
cdr3_aa: CARAGGPGLGQPQHF

d_call: -
v_call: TRBV10-3
j_call: TRBJ2-3
clone_size: few
cdr3_nt: TGTGCCATCAGTGAGAGTTGGAGCACAGATACGCAGTATTTT
cdr3_aa: CAISESWSTDTQYF

d_call: -
v_call: TRBV7-9
j_call: TRBJ2-7
clone_size: few
cdr3_nt: TGTGCCTCCAGCTTATCCCGTAATTTCTCCTACGAGCAGTACTTC
cdr3_aa: CASSLSRNFSYEQYF

d_call: TRBD2
v_call: TRBV15
j_call: TRBJ2-5
clone_size: -
cdr3_nt: TGTGCCACCAGCAGAGATCCGGCTAGCGGGGCGTCGGGGACCCAGTACTTC
cdr3_aa: CATSRDPASGASGTQYF

d_call: TRBD2
v_call: TRBV9
j_call: TRBJ2-1
clone_size: -
cdr3_nt: TGTGCCAGCAGCGTAGGTGTTAGCGGGGGGTGGTCCTACAATGAGCAGTTCTTC
cdr3_aa: CASSVGVSGGWSYNEQFF

d_call: -
v_call: TRBV6-1
j_call: TRBJ1-2
clone_size: few
cdr3_nt: TGTGCCAGCAACGCAGGGAACTATGGCTACACCTTC
cdr3_aa: CASNAGNYGYTF

d_call: -
v_call: TRBV11-2
j_call: TRBJ2-6
clone_size: -
cdr3_nt: TGTGCCAGCAGCTTCCATGGTCGATTCTCTGGGGCCAACGTCCTGACTTTC
cdr3_aa: CASSFHGRFSGANVLTF

d_call: TRBD1
v_call: TRBV6-2/TRBV6-3
j_call: TRBJ1-1
clone_size: few
cdr3_nt: TGTGCCAGCTCATACATGAGGGGGCAGGGCACTGAAGCTTTCTTT
cdr3_aa: CASSYMRGQGTEAFF

d_call: -
v_call: TRBV11-2
j_call: TRBJ2-5
clone_size: -
cdr3_nt: TGTGCCAGCAGTTCACAGGGTCGGGAGACCCAGTACTTC
cdr3_aa: CASSSQGRETQYF

d_call: -
v_call: TRBV10-3
j_call: TRBJ2-3
clone_size: -
cdr3_nt: TGTGCCATCAGTAGAAGCACAGATACGCAGTATTTT
cdr3_aa: CAISRSTDTQYF

d_call: -
v_call: TRBV7-9
j_call: TRBJ2-1
clone_size: few
cdr3_nt: TGTGCCAGCAGCTGGCCCCGAGGTGACGTTCATAATGAGCAGTTCTTC
cdr3_aa: CASSWPRGDVHNEQFF

d_call: -
v_call: TRBV7-9
j_call: TRBJ2-7
clone_size: few
cdr3_nt: TGTGCCAGCAGCCAATCCAGGGGGGTTTACGAGCAGTACTTC
cdr3_aa: CASSQSRGVYEQYF

d_call: -
v_call: TRBV7-9
j_call: TRBJ2-7
clone_size: -
cdr3_nt: TGTGCCAGCAGCTTATCCCAGGGATCCTACGAGCAGTACTTC
cdr3_aa: CASSLSQGSYEQYF

d_call: TRBD2
v_call: TRBV5-1
j_call: TRBJ2-3
clone_size: few
cdr3_nt: TGCGCCAGCAGCCTTGGGACTAGCGGGGGCACAGATACGCAGTATTTT
cdr3_aa: CASSLGTSGGTDTQYF

d_call: -
v_call: TRBV7-2
j_call: TRBJ2-2
clone_size: -
cdr3_nt: TGTGCCAGCATCTTTAAAGGGTACACCGGGGAGCTGTTTTTT
cdr3_aa: CASIFKGYTGELFF

d_call: TRBD2
v_call: TRBV10-1
j_call: TRBJ2-3
clone_size: -
cdr3_nt: TGCGCCAGCAGTGAGTCGGGGGGGAGCACAGATACGCAGTATTTT
cdr3_aa: CASSESGGSTDTQYF

d_call: TRBD1
v_call: TRBV27
j_call: TRBJ2-7
clone_size: -
cdr3_nt: TGTGCCAGCAGCCCCGGACAGGTCGGGTACGAGCAGTACTTC
cdr3_aa: CASSPGQVGYEQYF

d_call: -
v_call: TRBV6-1
j_call: TRBJ2-3
clone_size: -
cdr3_nt: TGTGCCAGCAGTCGGGGACCCATCCCTTCCACAGATACGCAGTATTTT
cdr3_aa: CASSRGPIPSTDTQYF

d_call: -
v_call: TRBV6-1
j_call: TRBJ2-4
clone_size: -
cdr3_nt: TGTGCCAGCACTTCAGTAGCCAAAAACATTCAGTACTTC
cdr3_aa: CASTSVAKNIQYF

d_call: -
v_call: TRBV9
j_call: TRBJ1-4
clone_size: -
cdr3_nt: TGTGCCAGCAGCGTAGACGGGACAAGCCTTAATGAAAAACTGTTTTTT
cdr3_aa: CASSVDGTSLNEKLFF

d_call: TRBD2
v_call: TRBV20-1
j_call: TRBJ2-3
clone_size: few
cdr3_nt: TGCAGTGGAGGGGGTTTAGCGGGGGGTAGAGATACGCAGTATTTT
cdr3_aa: CSGGGLAGGRDTQYF

d_call: TRBD1
v_call: TRBV19
j_call: TRBJ2-5
clone_size: -
cdr3_nt: TGTGCCAGTAACTCCGGGACAGGACCCCAAGAGACCCAGTACTTC
cdr3_aa: CASNSGTGPQETQYF

d_call: TRBD2
v_call: TRBV19
j_call: TRBJ2-7
clone_size: -
cdr3_nt: TGTGCCAGTAGTGCTAGCGGGGGGGCCCCCTACGAGCAGTACTTC
cdr3_aa: CASSASGGAPYEQYF